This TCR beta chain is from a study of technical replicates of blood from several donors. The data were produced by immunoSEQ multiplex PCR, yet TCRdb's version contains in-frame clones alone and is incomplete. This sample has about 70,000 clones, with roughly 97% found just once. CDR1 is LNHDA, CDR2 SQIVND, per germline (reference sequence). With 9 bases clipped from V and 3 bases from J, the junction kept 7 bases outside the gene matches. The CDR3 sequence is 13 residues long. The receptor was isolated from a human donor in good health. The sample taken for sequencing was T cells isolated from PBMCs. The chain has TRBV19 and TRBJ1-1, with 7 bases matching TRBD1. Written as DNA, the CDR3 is TGTGCCAGCCTACAGGGGTTCGACACTGAAGCTTTCTTT. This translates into CASLQGFDTEAFF.